This T cell receptor (beta chain) came from a study of blood T cell repertoires in COVID-19 (dated by TCRdb to the early 2020s). Concerning the study at large: Samples from collaborators originated in the United States, Italy and Spain and spanned both the acute and convalescent phases of COVID-19. The material from the prospective study consisted of cDNA or gDNA derived from T cells, B-cell-depleted T cells, or PBMCs. Where available, HLA class I and class II types were obtained from metadata supplied by the sample provider rather than from assay-based typing. Deeply sampled blood TCRbeta repertoires from subjects exposed to, actively infected with, or recovered from COVID-19 were included in the dataset. The sample metadata nearly always contained a de-identified subject ID, COVID-19 status, age in years and sex. The repertoires were made available in a free public database intended to serve as a resource for research on the immune response to SARS-CoV-2. The samples were drawn from the first 160 participants of the ongoing ImmuneRACE study and from over 950 subjects provided by 6 global collaborators. Study-wide findings and limitations: The quantity of clinical and demographic metadata differed by source and by participant and was supplied without curation.

Trimming at the junction amounts to 0 bases on V and 2 bases on J, and the germline ends lie 11 bases apart. CDR1 and CDR2 (LNHNV, YYDKDF) derive from the germline V gene (reference sequence). Counted from cysteine to phenylalanine, this CDR3 has 15 amino acids. Just CDR3 DNA is preserved here, 45 bases in frame from base 1. TCRbeta CDR3 regions were amplified from genomic DNA by means of the immunoSEQ Assay, a bias-controlled multiplex PCR. From the authors' description of their analysis: The number of nucleated cells in each sample was estimated from the amplification of reference gene primers within the assay. To quantify the absolute abundance of each unique TCRbeta CDR3 rearrangement, sequence reads were collapsed and filtered. Productive Simpson clonality was computed per sample as the square root of Simpson's diversity index over productive rearrangements. In TCRdb, the immuneACCESS table is reduced to in-frame sequences with V and J assigned. These tables do not hold every clone; where another copy was compared, an unresolved V gene accounts for under half, and the others remain unexplained. The DNA gave D and trimming, while V, J and clone size come from that table. The sample contains 140,000 to 150,000 clones, about nine tenths of them found a single time. The ten top clones hold around 0.91% of the sample.

For this clone: Its recognized antigen is unknown. Qualities for individual bases were not recorded, and no much larger clone is one base off.

Collaborating institutions collected whole blood in K2EDTA tubes following their own protocols. For TCRbeta analysis, collaborator samples were shipped as frozen whole blood, as isolated PBMCs, or as DNA extracted from either sample type. The sample was peripheral blood. The receptor comes from a woman between 50 and 59 years old with acute or convalescent COVID-19. The chain was built from TRBV15 and TRBJ2-7, and possibly TRBD1, on 5 matching bases. The CDR3 reads as follows: CATSRERGTPYEQYF. The DNA reads TGTGCCACCAGCAGAGAAAGGGGTACCCCCTACGAGCAGTACTTC.